The rows below give T cell receptor beta chains drawn from one sample of a study of control samples from healthy donors and cancer patients. Only in-frame clones appear in the TCRdb table, and some are missing; sequencing was by immunoSEQ multiplex PCR. The data show 130,000 to 150,000 clones, under 90% seen once. What was sequenced was blood. These receptors were collected from a man younger than 40 in good health. CDR3s include the opening cysteine and the closing phenylalanine or tryptophan. D genes are given only for firm matches. Size tells how often a clone was seen (once, few, many) or the class of an expanded clone, and some rows leave it out.

.,TRBV24-1,TRBJ2-5,.,TGTGCCACCAGCGCTATGGGGGAGACCCAGTACTTC,CATSAMGETQYF
.,TRBV4-3,TRBJ2-7,.,TGCGCCAGCAGCCAAAATGCCGCCTACGAGCAGTACTTC,CASSQNAAYEQYF
.,TRBV30,TRBJ1-1,few,TGTGCCTGGAGTGTGGGGAGGACTGAAGCTTTCTTT,CAWSVGRTEAFF
.,TRBV5-4,TRBJ1-6,.,TGTGCCAGCAGCAAGAATGGACAGTCGATCAATTCACCCCTCCACTTT,CASSKNGQSINSPLHF
.,TRBV30,TRBJ2-3,.,TGTGCCTGGAGTGTGGCGACCAGCAGGGATACGCAGTATTTT,CAWSVATSRDTQYF
.,TRBV24-1,TRBJ1-2,few,TGTGCCACCAGTGACCGGGGACCCCCCGGCTTGGGCTATGGCTACACCTTC,CATSDRGPPGLGYGYTF
.,TRBV28,TRBJ1-3,.,TGTGCCAGCATCTCGCAGGGTCGGGCTGGAAACACCATATATTTT,CASISQGRAGNTIYF
.,TRBV4-1,TRBJ2-3,.,TGCGCCAGCAGCCAGATAATAGCTGTGAGGTTTTCGGATACGCAGTATTTT,CASSQIIAVRFSDTQYF
.,TRBV19,TRBJ2-7,.,TGTGCCAGTAGTATCGGACAGCCTAAAGTGGACGAGCAGTACTTC,CASSIGQPKVDEQYF
.,TRBV9,TRBJ2-1,.,TGTGCCAGCAGCAGAGGGGTCACGGGGGCCTACAATGAGCAGTTCTTC,CASSRGVTGAYNEQFF